One and the same sample provided the 29 T cell receptor beta chains below, sequenced in a study of T cell responses to AZD1222 COVID-19 vaccine. Data came from immunoSEQ multiplex PCR; TCRdb stores just in-frame clones and leaves some out. This table has around 72,000 clones, about nine tenths appearing once. This specimen was peripheral blood, taken on day 0 of AZD1222 vaccination. The receptors shown here come from an adult in good health.

The genes are TRBV6-5 and TRBJ1-3, with 7 positions matching TRBD1. The CDR3 length is 15 residues. V dropped 8 bases and J dropped 0; count of bases not matched to a gene: 7. Per germline, CDR1 MNHEY and CDR2 SVGAGI. The CDR3 loop is CASGRGQSSGNTIYF. Here the CDR3 DNA reads TGTGCCAGCGGGCGGGGACAGAGCTCTGGAAACACCATATATTTT.

The genes are TRBV9 and TRBJ2-5; 11 bases line up with TRBD2. The CDR3 contains 17 residues. The J segment lost 1 base and the V segment lost 0 bases, leaving 5 bases of the junction unmatched. The germline V gene has CDR1 SGDLS and CDR2 YYNGEE. The CDR3 protein is CASSVGGSGGAQETQYF. The CDR3, as DNA: TGTGCCAGCAGCGTAGGAGGTAGCGGGGGGGCCCAAGAGACCCAGTACTTC.

The chain links TRBV28 to TRBJ1-2, with TRBD1 matching over 7 bases. CDR1 and CDR2 from the germline V gene are MDHEN and SYDVKM. There are 16 residues in the CDR3. V lost 3 bases, J lost 1 base, and 8 bases stayed unmatched. CDR3 loop: CASSFAGTVYNYGYTF. In nucleotides, the CDR3 is TGTGCCAGCAGTTTTGCGGGGACAGTTTATAACTATGGCTACACCTTC.

The genes are TRBV5-4 and TRBJ1-1, with 7 bases fitting TRBD1. The V and J ends lost 2 bases and 2 bases, in that order; junction bases with no gene match: 12. Per the germline V gene, CDR1 is SGHNT and CDR2 is YYREEE (reference sequence). The CDR3 is made up of 17 amino acids. CDR3 protein: CASSFPQSGGANTEAFF. The CDR3 nucleotides read TGTGCCAGCAGCTTCCCTCAATCAGGGGGTGCAAACACTGAAGCTTTCTTT.

This clone was picked up one time. V is TRBV3-1 (or the pseudogene TRBV3-2) and J is TRBJ2-5, with a tentative D call TRBD2 (5 bases). Looked up from germline, CDR1 is LGHDT and CDR2 is YNNKEL (reference sequence). There are 15 residues in the CDR3. Trimming took off 1 base at V and 5 bases at J, with 14 bases between the two ends. In DNA form, the CDR3 reads TGTGCCAGCAGCCAAGCAGTACGGGATGGGGAGACCCAGTACTTC. Translation: CASSQAVRDGETQYF.

The chain links TRBV5-1 to TRBJ2-5; no clear D. CDR3 length: 13 residues. Germline CDR1 SGHRS, CDR2 YFSETQ. V lost 2 bases and J 5 bases, leaving 10 bases between the germline ends. The CDR3 DNA reads as TGCGCCAGCAGCTTAGTTTCAAGGGAGACCCAGTACTTC. This encodes CASSLVSRETQYF.

This clone was detected a few times. V and J are TRBV5-1 and TRBJ1-1; D is unclear. The CDR3 is 13 amino acids. Trimming stripped 0 bases from V and 5 bases from J, with 8 bases between. The V gene's germline CDR1 is SGHRS and CDR2 YFSETQ. The CDR3 bases are TGCGCCAGCAGCTTGGGCAGGCGGACTGAAGCTTTCTTT. Translated: CASSLGRRTEAFF.

V gene TRBV5-1 combines with J gene TRBJ1-2; 9 nucleotides agree with TRBD1. Trimming took 4 bases from V and 8 from J; bases not matched to a gene: 3. Germline CDR1 SGHRS, CDR2 YFSETQ. This CDR3 has 12 amino acids. The CDR3 nucleotides read TGCGCCAGCAGCCCGACAGGGGGAGGCTACACCTTC. Protein product: CASSPTGGGYTF.

The chain couples TRBV6-5 to TRBJ1-5, with D unclear. The CDR3 is 15 amino acids. Germline-derived CDR1 and CDR2 are MNHEY and SVGAGI. V shed 7 bases and J shed 5 bases, with 18 bases lying between them. The CDR3 reads CASIGRLGGDQPQHF. The CDR3 DNA sequence: TGTGCCAGCATTGGACGGCTTGGCGGGGATCAGCCCCAGCATTTT.

The chain has TRBV6-5 and TRBJ1-1; 7 nucleotides align to TRBD1. Trimming removed 9 bases from V and 1 base from J; junction bases left unmatched: 8. The CDR3 is 14 amino acids. CDR1 is MNHEY and CDR2 is SVGAGI in the germline V gene. CDR3 nucleotide sequence: TGTGCCAGTAAATTCAGGGGGTCGAACACTGAAGCTTTCTTT. It translates to CASKFRGSNTEAFF.

This clone occurred once. V is TRBV2 and J is TRBJ2-7, with 7 bases lining up with TRBD1. The CDR3 has 16 amino acids. In germline, CDR1 is SNHLY, CDR2 FYNNEI. Trimming at V came to 7 bases and at J to 0 bases, leaving 12 bases not matched to a gene. Here the CDR3 DNA reads TGTGCCAGCACCGCTGGGGGACAGTTACCCTCCTACGAGCAGTACTTC. Translating it yields CASTAGGQLPSYEQYF. Full variable domain (outside the CDR3, taken from reference TRBV2 and TRBJ2-7): EPEVTQTPSHQVTQMGQEVILRCVPISNHLYFYWYRQILGQKVEFLVSFYNNEISEKSEIFDDQFSVERPDGSNFTLKIRSTKLEDSAMYFCASTAGGQLPSYEQYFGPGTRLTVT.

The genes are TRBV6-5 and TRBJ1-5, with D tentatively TRBD1 (6 bases). The CDR3 is made up of 14 amino acids. Germline V CDR1 and CDR2: MNHEY, SVGAGI. V dropped 6 bases and J dropped 5 bases, with 14 bases sitting between them. The CDR3 DNA reads TGTGCCAGCAGCGCCCGGACAGCGGATCAGCCCCAGCATTTT. This encodes CASSARTADQPQHF.

V gene TRBV18 combines with J gene TRBJ1-4; unclear D gene. The germline V gene encodes CDR1 KGHSH and CDR2 LQKENI. V lost 1 base and J 0 bases, leaving 12 bases between the germline ends. This CDR3 spans 17 amino acids. The CDR3 loop reads CASSPLLPTATNEKLFF. The CDR3, as DNA: TGTGCCAGCTCACCACTTCTTCCTACTGCAACTAATGAAAAACTGTTTTTT. Full variable domain (rest looked up from reference TRBV18 and TRBJ1-4): NAGVMQNPRHLVRRRGQEARLRCSPMKGHSHVYWYRQLPEEGLKFMVYLQKENIIDESGMPKERFSAEFPKEGPSILRIQQVVRGDSAAYFCASSPLLPTATNEKLFFGSGTQLSVL.

The chain has TRBV19 and TRBJ2-7, with 9 bases matching TRBD1. The CDR3 runs 15 residues. V was pared by 5 bases and J by 2 bases, with 7 bases of the junction left unmatched. Germline-derived CDR1 and CDR2 are LNHDA and SQIVND (reference sequence). For the CDR3, the DNA is TGTGCCAGTAGTGGCACCGGGACAGGGACCTACGAGCAGTACTTC. This encodes CASSGTGTGTYEQYF.

This chain uses TRBV5-1 with TRBJ2-5; 14 positions agree with TRBD2. V gave up 4 bases and J gave up 3 bases; unmatched junction bases: 8. Germline loops: CDR1 SGHRS, CDR2 YFSETQ. This CDR3 region has 17 residues. CDR3 nucleotides: TGCGCCAGCAGCGTCACCGGGACTAGCGGGGGCAAAGAGACCCAGTACTTC. Translation gives CASSVTGTSGGKETQYF.

The chain is built from TRBV6-5 and TRBJ1-3; the D gene is possibly TRBD1 (6 bases). The germline CDR1 and CDR2 sequences are MNHEY and SVGAGI. The CDR3 sequence is 14 residues long. Between the trimmed V and J ends, which lost 6 bases and 3 bases, there was a span of 12 bases. The CDR3 nucleotides read TGTGCCAGCAGGACAAGGGGGAGTGGAAACACCATATATTTT. Its translation is CASRTRGSGNTIYF.

This clone was seen a single time. This chain joins TRBV28 and TRBJ1-5; the D is unclear. Trimming shortened V by 3 bases and J by 4 bases, and 10 bases separated the two germline ends. The CDR3 loop spans 14 amino acids. Looked up from germline, CDR1 is MDHEN and CDR2 is SYDVKM. Here the CDR3 reads CASSFGRGNQPQHF. CDR3 DNA sequence: TGTGCCAGCAGTTTCGGACGGGGTAATCAGCCCCAGCATTTT.

V usage is TRBV7-8 and J usage is TRBJ1-1, with 8 positions matching TRBD1. This CDR3 contains 14 residues. J gave up 3 bases and V 3 bases, and 3 bases lay outside the gene matches. CDR1 is SGHVS, CDR2 FQNEAQ, per germline. The CDR3 sequence is CASSLDREDTEAFF. As DNA, the CDR3 is TGTGCCAGCAGCTTGGACAGGGAGGACACTGAAGCTTTCTTT.

V gene TRBV28 combines with J gene TRBJ1-2; weak D call: TRBD1 (6 bases). The CDR3 is made up of 15 amino acids. Per the germline V gene, CDR1 is MDHEN and CDR2 is SYDVKM. The V end lost 5 bases, the J end lost 6 bases, and 19 bases lay between the germline ends. CDR3 residues: CASSPTLTGKDGYTF. The DNA of the CDR3 is TGTGCCAGCAGTCCAACCCTTACAGGGAAGGATGGCTACACCTTC.

A single count supports this clone. The genes are TRBV9 and TRBJ1-1; D is possibly TRBD1 (6 bases). Trimming took 3 bases from V and 0 from J, leaving 9 bases between them. The germline CDR1 and CDR2 sequences are SGDLS and YYNGEE. CDR3 length: 14 residues. CDR3 bases: TGTGCCAGCAGCGCCCGGACAGTGAACACTGAAGCTTTCTTT. It yields the protein CASSARTVNTEAFF.

The chain has TRBV19 and TRBJ1-4; D not resolved. Per the germline V gene, CDR1 is LNHDA and CDR2 is SQIVND (reference sequence). The length of the CDR3 is 15 residues. V was clipped by 6 bases and J by 0 bases, with 11 bases between them. The DNA for the CDR3 is TGTGCCAGTAGCCGGCGAGGTGCAACTAATGAAAAACTGTTTTTT. Amino acid sequence: CASSRRGATNEKLFF.

V gene TRBV20-1 combines with J gene TRBJ1-1; D remains ambiguous. This CDR3 is 12 amino acids long. The germline V gene encodes CDR1 DFQATT and CDR2 SNEGSKA (reference sequence). V lost 3 bases to trimming and J lost 1 base, with 6 bases between them. For the CDR3, the DNA is TGCAGTGCTAGTTTGGGGAACACTGAAGCTTTCTTT. Translation gives CSASLGNTEAFF.

The rearrangement joins TRBV30 to TRBJ1-1; D is possibly TRBD1 (5 bases). Trimming pared 7 bases from V and 3 bases from J, leaving 12 bases between. The germline V gene has CDR1 GTSNPN and CDR2 SVGIG (reference sequence). The CDR3 is 12 residues long. CDR3: CAYSRGYTEAFF. The CDR3 DNA sequence: TGTGCCTACTCCCGGGGCTACACTGAAGCTTTCTTT.

The chain joins TRBV28 to TRBJ1-4, with 9 bases lining up with TRBD1. The CDR3 extends over 14 amino acids. The V and J ends lost 2 bases and 8 bases, in that order; junction bases with no gene match: 3. Germline V gives CDR1 MDHEN, CDR2 SYDVKM. CDR3 DNA: TGTGCCAGCAGTTTACCCGACAGGGGGGAAAAACTGTTTTTT. It is translated as CASSLPDRGEKLFF. The full variable domain, in which reference TRBV28 and TRBJ1-4 provide the parts outside the CDR3, is DVKVTQSSRYLVKRTGEKVFLECVQDMDHENMFWYRQDPGLGLRLIYFSYDVKMKEKGDIPEGYSVSREKKERFSLILESASTNQTSMYLCASSLPDRGEKLFFGSGTQLSVL.

The V gene is TRBV9, the J gene TRBJ1-5; D is unresolved. The V and J ends lost 4 bases and 3 bases respectively, with 11 bases between them. CDR1 is SGDLS, CDR2 YYNGEE, per germline. This CDR3 region has 14 residues. For the CDR3, the DNA is TGTGCCAGCAGCCGGGAGGTGGACAATCAGCCCCAGCATTTT. Amino acids: CASSREVDNQPQHF.

The V call is TRBV12-3 or TRBV12-4, the J call TRBJ2-1; unclear D gene. Between the trimmed V and J ends, which lost 6 bases and 4 bases, there was a span of 4 bases. This CDR3 is built from 11 residues. CDR3 protein: CASSSYNEQFF. As DNA, the CDR3 is TGTGCCAGCAGCTCATACAATGAGCAGTTCTTC.

J is TRBJ1-3 and V is TRBV28; tentative D call: TRBD1 (5 bases). V gave up 5 bases and J gave up 4 bases, with 18 bases separating them. Germline V gene lookup returns CDR1 MDHEN and CDR2 SYDVKM. The CDR3 is made up of 16 amino acids. This CDR3 is CASSPSGLKGGNTIYF. CDR3 nucleotides: TGTGCCAGCAGTCCTTCGGGACTAAAAGGCGGAAACACCATATATTTT.

This chain joins TRBV18 and TRBJ1-2, with 8 bases lining up with TRBD1. The CDR3 length is 15 residues. Trimming at V came to 3 bases and at J to 5 bases, leaving 8 bases not matched to a gene. Germline V gene lookup returns CDR1 KGHSH and CDR2 LQKENI. The CDR3 here is CASSPSDREYYGYTF. DNA for the CDR3: TGTGCCAGCTCACCCTCGGACAGGGAGTATTATGGCTACACCTTC. The full variable domain, completed using reference TRBV18 and TRBJ1-2, is NAGVMQNPRHLVRRRGQEARLRCSPMKGHSHVYWYRQLPEEGLKFMVYLQKENIIDESGMPKERFSAEFPKEGPSILRIQQVVRGDSAAYFCASSPSDREYYGYTFGSGTRLTVV.

The CDR3 DNA reads TGCGCCAGCCGTCCCCGGGGGCGGGGGGACGAGACCCAGTACTTC. It encodes CASRPRGRGDETQYF. The chain joins TRBV5-1 to TRBJ2-5, with 8 bases matching TRBD2. Per the germline V gene, CDR1 is SGHRS and CDR2 is YFSETQ. This CDR3 region has 15 residues. V lost 7 bases, J lost 5 bases, and 13 bases stayed unmatched. Based on the CDR3 plus reference TRBV5-1 and TRBJ2-5, the full variable domain is KAGVTQTPRYLIKTRGQQVTLSCSPISGHRSVSWYQQTPGQGLQFLFEYFSETQRNKGNFPGRFSGRQFSNSRSEMNVSTLELGDSALYLCASRPRGRGDETQYFGPGTRLLVL.